Described below is a single TCR beta chain sequence and its context. The data were obtained in a study of cytotoxic CD8 clonotypes in ibrutinib-treated CLL. Sequencing used immunoSEQ multiplex PCR; TCRdb keeps in-frame clones, though not all of them. This table has around 140,000 clones, about 78% appearing once. With 3 bases clipped from V and 4 bases from J, the junction kept 2 bases outside the gene matches. The CDR3 length is 14 residues. Germline CDR1 is SGDLS and CDR2 is YYNGEE. The source is a human donor with chronic lymphocytic leukemia. J is TRBJ1-1 and V is TRBV9; 11 nucleotides line up with TRBD1. The sample in question was PBMCs, obtained after 24 months of ibrutinib treatment. CDR3 sequence reads: CASSAGTGGTEAFF. CDR3 nucleotide sequence: TGTGCCAGCAGCGCAGGGACAGGGGGCACTGAAGCTTTCTTT.